This T cell receptor beta chain was sequenced during a study of OX40 agonist ivuxolimab in advanced cancers. For the study at large: Averaging around 60 years in age, with a range of roughly 23 to 80, the cohort was about 83% male.

Per germline, CDR1 SGHNT and CDR2 YYREEE (reference sequence). V lost 3 bases to trimming and J lost 4 bases, with 13 bases between them. CDR3 size: 15 residues. TCRdb keeps only in-frame clones here, not all; method: immunoSEQ multiplex PCR. Altogether 57,000 or so clones are present, 65% to 90% being singletons, with the ten largest covering approximately 0.92%. The sample here was CD4+ or CD8+ T cells sorted from blood, taken in a trial of the OX40 agonist ivuxolimab. The chain has TRBV5-4 and TRBJ2-2, with D possibly TRBD1 on 6 matching bases. This receptor was obtained from an adult with an advanced solid tumor such as melanoma, head and neck, liver or kidney cancer. CDR3 DNA sequence: TGTGCCAGCAGCTCGGGACAAAGGACCACCGGGGAGCTGTTTTTT. Residues: CASSSGQRTTGELFF.